The 18 T cell receptor beta chains below come from one sample, sequenced in a study of T-cell memory formation after mild COVID-19. TCRdb analysed the 5' RACE reads with MiXCR anew, one entry per CDR3 protein. The sample records roughly 300,000 distinct CDR3 sequences, roughly 8.2% being singletons. Sample: PBMCs or a T cell subset sorted from them (not recorded which). The receptors here all came from a young man who had mild COVID-19 (a few samples of this study predate the infection). Cell type and time point are not known.

CDR3 DNA: TGCGCCAGCAGCCAAGTTAGGCTAGCGGTTTACAATGAGCAGTTCTTC. Protein: CASSQVRLAVYNEQFF. The rearrangement links TRBV4-1 to TRBJ2-1, with TRBD2 matching 7 bases. This CDR3 contains 16 residues. CDR1 is MGHRA, CDR2 YSYEKL, per germline. The J segment lost 4 bases and the V segment lost 1 base, leaving 7 bases of the junction unmatched.

This sequence joins TRBV7-2 and TRBJ2-5, with D unclear. V lost 2 bases and J 4 bases, leaving 14 bases between the germline ends. Per the germline V gene, CDR1 is SGHTA and CDR2 is FQGNSA. This CDR3 is 15 amino acids long. CDR3 in DNA: TGTGCCAGCAGCTTACTGGCACACCCGGGAGAGACCCAGTACTTC. It yields the protein CASSLLAHPGETQYF.

The sample holds many counts of this clonotype. The chain has TRBV29-1 and TRBJ1-1; possible D gene TRBD1, 5 bases. Germline assignment: CDR1 SQVTM and CDR2 ANQGSEA. Deletions cut 5 bases from V and 1 base from J, with 8 bases between. The CDR3 consists of 12 residues. The CDR3 region has the DNA TGCAGCGTTACAGGTCCGAACACTGAAGCTTTCTTT. It is translated as CSVTGPNTEAFF.

The V and J genes are TRBV12-3 or TRBV12-4 and TRBJ2-3, with 8 bases identical to TRBD2. V gave up 7 bases and J gave up 6 bases; unmatched junction bases: 15. CDR3 size: 16 residues. CDR3 sequence (DNA): TGTGCCAGCATCAAAGGTCCGGGACTAGGAGTCGATACGCAGTATTTT. It specifies CASIKGPGLGVDTQYF.

This clonotype has just a few counts. This chain links TRBV7-9 with TRBJ2-5, with unresolved D. Germline assignment: CDR1 SEHNR and CDR2 FQNEAQ (reference sequence). The V gene lost 5 bases and the J gene lost 1 base, with 11 bases spanning the gap. The length of the CDR3 is 14 residues. The CDR3 nucleotides are TGTGCCAGCAGCCGAAGTAGTACCCAAGAGACCCAGTACTTC. It translates to CASSRSSTQETQYF.

This clonotype has just a few counts. In DNA form, the CDR3 reads TGTGCCAGCAGCGGTAGCACAGGAGCCTACGAGCAGTACGTC. Amino acid sequence: CASSGSTGAYEQYV. The chain joins TRBV5-6 to TRBJ2-7, with D perhaps TRBD1 (5 bases). Germline CDR1 SGHDT, CDR2 YYEEEE. V shed 4 bases and J shed 2 bases, with 13 bases lying between them. The length of the CDR3 is 14 residues.

V usage is TRBV10-2 and J usage is TRBJ2-7, with D unclear. The length of the CDR3 is 11 residues. V lost 6 bases to trimming and J lost 6 bases, with 9 bases between them. Looked up from germline, CDR1 is WSHSY and CDR2 is SAAADI. In DNA form, the CDR3 reads TGCGCCAGCAGAGTGGGCGCCGAGCAGTACTTC. Translated: CASRVGAEQYF.

There are a few counts of this clonotype. The rearrangement joins TRBV10-3 to TRBJ2-2; the D is unclear. The CDR3 runs 12 residues. Trimming took 5 bases from V and 5 from J, leaving 6 bases between them. Germline CDR1 ENHRY, CDR2 SYGVKD. The CDR3 here is CAISSETGELFF. CDR3 in DNA: TGTGCCATCAGTTCGGAGACCGGGGAGCTGTTTTTT.

V is TRBV2 and J is TRBJ2-5; no reliable D call. V was clipped by 6 bases and J by 4 bases, with 12 bases between them. Germline-derived CDR1 and CDR2 are SNHLY and FYNNEI. The CDR3 runs 13 residues. The chain's CDR3 is CASRLPLTETQYF. The DNA for the CDR3 is TGTGCCAGCAGGCTACCGTTAACAGAGACCCAGTACTTC.

This chain joins TRBV24-1 and TRBJ2-7; 7 bases are shared with TRBD2. The germline V gene has CDR1 KGHDR and CDR2 SFDVKD. Trimming removed 3 bases from V and 6 bases from J; junction bases left unmatched: 7. The CDR3 covers 14 residues. The CDR3 DNA is TGTGCCACCAGTGATCGCCGACTAGCCCGCGAGCAGTACGTC. Protein sequence: CATSDRRLAREQYV.

There are a few counts of this clonotype. The chain links TRBV6-5 to TRBJ2-3; D is unresolved. Germline CDR1 MNHEY, CDR2 SVGAGI. The CDR3 has 14 amino acids. The V end lost 5 bases, the J end lost 0 bases, and 9 bases lay between the germline ends. In DNA, the CDR3 is TGTGCCAGCAGTCAGTCGACTAGCACAGATACGCAGTATTTT. Its translation: CASSQSTSTDTQYF.

This clonotype occurred a few times. This sequence joins TRBV11-2 and TRBJ1-1; possibly TRBD1 for D (6 bases). The CDR3 is 14 amino acids. V was trimmed by 5 bases and J by 6 bases, leaving 16 bases between them. Germline-derived CDR1 and CDR2 are SGHAT and FQNNGV. CDR3: CASSQLQGFAEAFF. CDR3 DNA: TGTGCCAGCAGCCAGCTACAGGGTTTTGCTGAAGCTTTCTTT. Full variable domain (rest looked up from reference TRBV11-2 and TRBJ1-1): EAGVAQSPRYKIIEKRQSVAFWCNPISGHATLYWYQQILGQGPKLLIQFQNNGVVDDSQLPKDRFSAERLKGVDSTLKIQPAKLEDSAVYLCASSQLQGFAEAFFGQGTRLTVV.

V gene TRBV2 combines with J gene TRBJ2-7, with no clear D. The V gene's germline CDR1 is SNHLY and CDR2 FYNNEI. The CDR3 runs 13 residues. V dropped 7 bases and J dropped 3 bases, with 13 bases sitting between them. CDR3 nucleotides: TGTGCCAGCACAGTGTCCAGCCTCTACGAGCAGTACTTC. Translating it yields CASTVSSLYEQYF. Looking up the rest from reference TRBV2 and TRBJ2-7 gives the full variable domain: EPEVTQTPSHQVTQMGQEVILRCVPISNHLYFYWYRQILGQKVEFLVSFYNNEISEKSEIFDDQFSVERPDGSNFTLKIRSTKLEDSAMYFCASTVSSLYEQYFGPGTRLTVT.

This clonotype was counted ten times or more. This chain connects TRBV7-2 to TRBJ2-2; the D gene is possibly TRBD1 (5 bases). Germline CDR1 SGHTA, CDR2 FQGNSA. This CDR3 contains 14 residues. Trimming shortened V by 2 bases and J by 6 bases, and 10 bases separated the two germline ends. The CDR3 is CASSLIGAPGELFF. CDR3 coding DNA: TGTGCCAGCAGCTTAATTGGGGCACCCGGGGAGCTGTTTTTT.

This sequence joins TRBV7-9 and TRBJ1-5; 8 bases align to TRBD1. J was trimmed by 2 bases and V by 4 bases; bases with no gene match: 4. Germline assignment: CDR1 SEHNR and CDR2 FQNEAQ (reference sequence). The CDR3 consists of 15 residues. CDR3 region: CASSSDREGNQPQHF. The CDR3 bases are TGTGCCAGCAGCTCGGACAGGGAGGGCAATCAGCCCCAGCATTTT. Variable domain in full (rest from reference TRBV7-9 and TRBJ1-5): DTGVSQNPRHKITKRGQNVTFRCDPISEHNRLYWYRQTLGQGPEFLTYFQNEAQLEKSRLLSDRFSAERPKGSFSTLEIQRTEQGDSAMYLCASSSDREGNQPQHFGDGTRLSIL.

This clonotype was counted ten times or more. This chain connects TRBV20-1 to TRBJ1-2; 9 nucleotides match TRBD1. The germline gives CDR1 DFQATT, CDR2 SNEGSKA (reference sequence). The V gene end was trimmed by 0 bases and the J gene end by 2 bases; junction bases not matched to a gene: 7. The CDR3 is made up of 16 amino acids. CDR3 bases: TGCAGTGCTAGAGATCGAACGACAGGGGGAAACTATGGCTACACCTTC. It codes for CSARDRTTGGNYGYTF.

This chain connects TRBV7-2 to TRBJ2-7; 9 bases are shared with TRBD2. The V gene end was trimmed by 2 bases and the J gene end by 2 bases; junction bases not matched to a gene: 4. The CDR3 length is 15 residues. Germline V gives CDR1 SGHTA, CDR2 FQGNSA. CDR3 protein: CASSLRAGGPYEQYF. In DNA, the CDR3 is TGTGCCAGCAGCTTACGGGCGGGGGGGCCCTACGAGCAGTACTTC.

This clonotype was seen more than once but under ten times. The rearrangement links TRBV11-2 to TRBJ2-7, with 8 bases matching TRBD2. The CDR3 extends over 15 amino acids. Per the germline V gene, CDR1 is SGHAT and CDR2 is FQNNGV. The J segment lost 5 bases and the V segment lost 3 bases, leaving 9 bases of the junction unmatched. The chain's CDR3 is CASSFAPGGGHEQYF. The CDR3 nucleotides are TGTGCCAGCAGCTTCGCGCCGGGGGGGGGACACGAGCAGTACTTC.